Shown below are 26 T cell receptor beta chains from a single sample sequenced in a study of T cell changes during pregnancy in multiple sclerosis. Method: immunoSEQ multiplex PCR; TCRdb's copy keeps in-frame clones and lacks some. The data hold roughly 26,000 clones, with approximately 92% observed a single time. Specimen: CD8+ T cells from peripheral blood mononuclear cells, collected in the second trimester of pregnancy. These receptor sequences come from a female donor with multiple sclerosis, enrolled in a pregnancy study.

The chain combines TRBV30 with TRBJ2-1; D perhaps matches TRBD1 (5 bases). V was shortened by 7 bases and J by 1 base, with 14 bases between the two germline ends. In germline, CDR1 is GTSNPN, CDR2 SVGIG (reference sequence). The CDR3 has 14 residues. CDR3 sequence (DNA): TGTGCCTACAGACAGACACCTTCCTACAATGAGCAGTTCTTC. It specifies CAYRQTPSYNEQFF.

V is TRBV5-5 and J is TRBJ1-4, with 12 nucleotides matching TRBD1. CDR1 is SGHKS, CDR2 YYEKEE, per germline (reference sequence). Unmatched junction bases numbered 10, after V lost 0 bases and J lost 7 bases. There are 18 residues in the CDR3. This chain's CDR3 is CASSLGYPGQGALEKLFF. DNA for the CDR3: TGTGCCAGCAGCTTGGGGTACCCGGGACAGGGGGCTCTTGAAAAACTGTTTTTT.

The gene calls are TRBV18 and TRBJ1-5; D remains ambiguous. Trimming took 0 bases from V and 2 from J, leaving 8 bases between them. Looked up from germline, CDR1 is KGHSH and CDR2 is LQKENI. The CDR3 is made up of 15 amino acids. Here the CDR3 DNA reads TGTGCCAGCTCACCACCGTTGAGGGGCAATCAGCCCCAGCATTTT. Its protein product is CASSPPLRGNQPQHF.

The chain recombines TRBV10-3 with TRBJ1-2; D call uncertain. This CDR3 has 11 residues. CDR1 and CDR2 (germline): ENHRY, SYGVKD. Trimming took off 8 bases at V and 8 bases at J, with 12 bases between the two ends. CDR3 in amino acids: CAIGEGTGYTF. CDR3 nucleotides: TGTGCCATCGGGGAGGGAACCGGCTACACCTTC.

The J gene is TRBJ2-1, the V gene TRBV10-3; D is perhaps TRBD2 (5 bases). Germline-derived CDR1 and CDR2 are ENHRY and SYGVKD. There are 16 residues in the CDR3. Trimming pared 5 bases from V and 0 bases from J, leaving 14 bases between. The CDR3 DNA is TGTGCCATCAGTTTGGGCCCGGGAACCTCCTACAATGAGCAGTTCTTC. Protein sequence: CAISLGPGTSYNEQFF.

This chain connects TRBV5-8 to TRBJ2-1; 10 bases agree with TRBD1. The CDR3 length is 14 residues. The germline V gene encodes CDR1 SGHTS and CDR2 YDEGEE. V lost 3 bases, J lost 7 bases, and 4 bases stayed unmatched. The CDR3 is CASSWGTGVNEQFF. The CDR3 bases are TGTGCCAGCAGCTGGGGGACAGGGGTTAATGAGCAGTTCTTC.

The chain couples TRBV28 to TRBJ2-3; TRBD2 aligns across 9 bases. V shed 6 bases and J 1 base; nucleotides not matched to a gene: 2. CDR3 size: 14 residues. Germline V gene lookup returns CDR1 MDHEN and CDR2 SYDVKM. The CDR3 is CASSLAGRTDTQYF. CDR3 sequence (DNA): TGTGCCAGCAGCCTAGCGGGACGCACAGATACGCAGTATTTT.

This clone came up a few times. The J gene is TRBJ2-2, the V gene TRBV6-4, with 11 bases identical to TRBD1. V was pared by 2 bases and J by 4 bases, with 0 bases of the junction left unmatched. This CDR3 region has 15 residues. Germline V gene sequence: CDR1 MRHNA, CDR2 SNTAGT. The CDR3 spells CASSDGTGGTGELFF. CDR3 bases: TGTGCCAGCAGTGACGGGACAGGGGGCACCGGGGAGCTGTTTTTT.

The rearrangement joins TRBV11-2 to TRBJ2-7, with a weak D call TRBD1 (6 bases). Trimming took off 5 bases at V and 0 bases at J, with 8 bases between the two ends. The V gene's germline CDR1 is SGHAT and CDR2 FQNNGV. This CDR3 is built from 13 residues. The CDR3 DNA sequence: TGTGCCAGCAGCGGGACAAACTCCTACGAGCAGTACTTC. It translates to CASSGTNSYEQYF.

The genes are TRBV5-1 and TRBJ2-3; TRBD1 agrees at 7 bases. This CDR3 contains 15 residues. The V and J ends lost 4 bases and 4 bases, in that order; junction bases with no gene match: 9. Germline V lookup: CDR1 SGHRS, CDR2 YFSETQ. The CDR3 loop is CASSPWTGDADTQYF. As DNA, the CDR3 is TGCGCCAGCAGCCCATGGACAGGTGACGCAGATACGCAGTATTTT.

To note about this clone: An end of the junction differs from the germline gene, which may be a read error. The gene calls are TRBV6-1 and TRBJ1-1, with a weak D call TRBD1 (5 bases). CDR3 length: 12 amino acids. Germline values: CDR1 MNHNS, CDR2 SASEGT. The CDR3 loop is CASSEGGVTGIF. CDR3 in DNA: TGTGCCAGCAGTGAAGGGGGGGTTACCGGGATCTTT.

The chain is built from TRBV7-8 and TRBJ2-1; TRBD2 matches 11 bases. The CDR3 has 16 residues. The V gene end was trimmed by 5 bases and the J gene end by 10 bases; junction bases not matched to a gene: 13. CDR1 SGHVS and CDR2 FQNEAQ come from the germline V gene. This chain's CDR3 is CASSLLAGGRRHEQFF. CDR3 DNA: TGTGCCAGCAGCCTCTTAGCGGGAGGGCGAAGACACGAGCAGTTCTTC.

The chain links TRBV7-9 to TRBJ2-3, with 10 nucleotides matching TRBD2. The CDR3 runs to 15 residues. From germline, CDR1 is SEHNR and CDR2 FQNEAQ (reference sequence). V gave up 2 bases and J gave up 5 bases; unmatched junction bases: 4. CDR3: CASSLRLAGVDTQYF. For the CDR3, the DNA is TGTGCCAGCAGCTTACGGCTAGCGGGAGTAGATACGCAGTATTTT.

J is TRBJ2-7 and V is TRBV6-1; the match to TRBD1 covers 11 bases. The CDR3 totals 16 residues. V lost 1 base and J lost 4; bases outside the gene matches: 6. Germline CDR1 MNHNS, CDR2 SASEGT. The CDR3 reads CASSEGEGTGGYEQYF. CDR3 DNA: TGTGCCAGCAGTGAAGGGGAGGGGACAGGGGGTTACGAGCAGTACTTC.

As DNA, the CDR3 is TGTGCCAGCAGCTTAGGGAGCGGGAGGGCCTACTACGAGCAGTACTTC. This codes for CASSLGSGRAYYEQYF. This chain uses TRBV11-2 with TRBJ2-7; 10 nucleotides agree with TRBD2. V was clipped by 1 base and J by 3 bases; unmatched bases: 6. Germline V gives CDR1 SGHAT, CDR2 FQNNGV. The CDR3 covers 16 residues.

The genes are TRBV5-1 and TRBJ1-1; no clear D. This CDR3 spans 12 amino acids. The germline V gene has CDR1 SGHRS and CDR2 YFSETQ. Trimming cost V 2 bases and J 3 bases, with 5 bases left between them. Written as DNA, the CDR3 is TGCGCCAGCAGCTTCTCAGACACTGAAGCTTTCTTT. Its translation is CASSFSDTEAFF.

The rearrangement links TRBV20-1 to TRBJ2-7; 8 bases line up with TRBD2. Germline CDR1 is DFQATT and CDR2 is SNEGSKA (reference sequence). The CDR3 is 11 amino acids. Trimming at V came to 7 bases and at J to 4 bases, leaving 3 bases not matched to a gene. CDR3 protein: CSGKREYEQYF. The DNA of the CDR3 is TGCAGTGGGAAGCGGGAGTACGAGCAGTACTTC.

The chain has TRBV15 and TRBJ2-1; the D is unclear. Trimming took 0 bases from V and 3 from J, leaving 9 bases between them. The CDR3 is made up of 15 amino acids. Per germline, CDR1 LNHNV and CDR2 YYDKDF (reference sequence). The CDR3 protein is CATSRDPLLYNEQFF. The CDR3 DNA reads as TGTGCCACCAGCAGAGACCCACTTCTCTACAATGAGCAGTTCTTC.

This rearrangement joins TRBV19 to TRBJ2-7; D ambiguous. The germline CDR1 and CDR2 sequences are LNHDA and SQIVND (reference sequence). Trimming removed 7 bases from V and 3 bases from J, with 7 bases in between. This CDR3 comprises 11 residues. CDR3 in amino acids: CASKSGYEQYF. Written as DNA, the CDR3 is TGTGCCAGTAAGTCGGGCTACGAGCAGTACTTC.

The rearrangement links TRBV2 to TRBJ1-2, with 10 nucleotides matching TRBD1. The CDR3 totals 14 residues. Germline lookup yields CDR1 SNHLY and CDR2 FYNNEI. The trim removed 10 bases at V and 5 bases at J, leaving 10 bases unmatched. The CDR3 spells CANRGQGGFYGYTF. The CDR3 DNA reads TGTGCCAACCGAGGACAGGGGGGATTTTATGGCTACACCTTC.

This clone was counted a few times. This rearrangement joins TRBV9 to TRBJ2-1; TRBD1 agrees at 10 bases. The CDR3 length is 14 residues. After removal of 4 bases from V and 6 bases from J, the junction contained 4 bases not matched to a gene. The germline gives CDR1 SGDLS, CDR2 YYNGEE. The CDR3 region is CASSYGTGANEQFF. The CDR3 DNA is TGTGCCAGCAGCTACGGGACAGGGGCCAATGAGCAGTTCTTC.

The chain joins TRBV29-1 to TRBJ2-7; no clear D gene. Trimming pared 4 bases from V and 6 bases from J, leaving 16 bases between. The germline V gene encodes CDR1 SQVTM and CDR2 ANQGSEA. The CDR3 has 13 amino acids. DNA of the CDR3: TGCAGCGTTGGGCCTAGTTCTGAGAGCGAGCAGTACTTC. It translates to CSVGPSSESEQYF.

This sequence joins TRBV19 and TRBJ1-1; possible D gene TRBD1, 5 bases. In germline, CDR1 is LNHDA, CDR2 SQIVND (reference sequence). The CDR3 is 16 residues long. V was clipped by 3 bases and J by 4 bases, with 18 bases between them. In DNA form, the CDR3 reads TGTGCCAGTAGTATCCTTCGACTCACAGGACCCACTGAAGCTTTCTTT. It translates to CASSILRLTGPTEAFF.

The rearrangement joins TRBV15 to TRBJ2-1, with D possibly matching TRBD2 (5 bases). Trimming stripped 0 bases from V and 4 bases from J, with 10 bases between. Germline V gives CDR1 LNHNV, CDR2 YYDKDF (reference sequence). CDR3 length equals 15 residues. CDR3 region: CATSRDRGQYNEQFF. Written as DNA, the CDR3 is TGTGCCACCAGCAGAGATAGAGGGCAGTACAATGAGCAGTTCTTC. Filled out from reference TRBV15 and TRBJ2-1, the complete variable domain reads DAMVIQNPRYQVTQFGKPVTLSCSQTLNHNVMYWYQQKSSQAPKLLFHYYDKDFNNEADTPDNFQSRRPNTSFCFLDIRSPGLGDTAMYLCATSRDRGQYNEQFFGPGTRLTVL.

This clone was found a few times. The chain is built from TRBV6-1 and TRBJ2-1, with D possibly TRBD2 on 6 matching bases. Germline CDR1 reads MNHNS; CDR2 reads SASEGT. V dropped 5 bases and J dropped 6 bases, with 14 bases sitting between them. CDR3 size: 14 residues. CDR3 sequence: CASSPGTETNEQFF. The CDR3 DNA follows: TGTGCCAGCAGTCCCGGGACTGAGACCAATGAGCAGTTCTTC.

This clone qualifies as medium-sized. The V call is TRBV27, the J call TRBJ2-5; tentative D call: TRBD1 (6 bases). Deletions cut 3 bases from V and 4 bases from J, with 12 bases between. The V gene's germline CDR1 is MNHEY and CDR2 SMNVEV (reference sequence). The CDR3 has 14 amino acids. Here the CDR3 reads CASSLEQGGETQYF. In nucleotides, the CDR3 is TGTGCCAGCAGTTTGGAACAGGGTGGAGAGACCCAGTACTTC.